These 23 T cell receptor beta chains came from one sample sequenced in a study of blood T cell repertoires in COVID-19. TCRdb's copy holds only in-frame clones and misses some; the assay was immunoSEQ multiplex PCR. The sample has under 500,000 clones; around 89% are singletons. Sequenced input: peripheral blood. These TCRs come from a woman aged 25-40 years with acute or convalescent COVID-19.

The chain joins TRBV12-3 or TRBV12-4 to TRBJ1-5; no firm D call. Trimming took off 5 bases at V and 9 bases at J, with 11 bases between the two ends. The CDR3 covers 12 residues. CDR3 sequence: CASSIDLRPQHF. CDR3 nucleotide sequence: TGTGCCAGCAGTATTGACTTGAGGCCCCAGCATTTT.

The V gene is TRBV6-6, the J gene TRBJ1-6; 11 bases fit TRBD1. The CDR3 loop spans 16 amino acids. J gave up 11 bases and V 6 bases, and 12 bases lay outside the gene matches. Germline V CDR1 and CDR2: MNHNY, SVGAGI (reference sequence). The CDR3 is CASRSGTGGEIAPLHF. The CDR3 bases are TGTGCCAGCAGAAGCGGGACAGGGGGGGAGATTGCACCCCTCCACTTT.

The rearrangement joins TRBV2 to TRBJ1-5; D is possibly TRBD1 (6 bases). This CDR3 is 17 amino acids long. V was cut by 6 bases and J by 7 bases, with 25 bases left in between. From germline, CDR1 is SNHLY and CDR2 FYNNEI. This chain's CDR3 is CASRPTGPIITGQPQHF. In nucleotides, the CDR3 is TGTGCCAGCAGGCCGACAGGCCCTATCATAACGGGCCAGCCCCAGCATTTT.

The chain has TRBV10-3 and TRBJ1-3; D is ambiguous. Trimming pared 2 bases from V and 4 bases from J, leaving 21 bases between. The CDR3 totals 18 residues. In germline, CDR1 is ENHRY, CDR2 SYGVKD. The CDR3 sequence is CAISEMGYGESRGNTIYF. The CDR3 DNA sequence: TGTGCCATCAGTGAGATGGGATACGGGGAGAGTAGAGGAAACACCATATATTTT.

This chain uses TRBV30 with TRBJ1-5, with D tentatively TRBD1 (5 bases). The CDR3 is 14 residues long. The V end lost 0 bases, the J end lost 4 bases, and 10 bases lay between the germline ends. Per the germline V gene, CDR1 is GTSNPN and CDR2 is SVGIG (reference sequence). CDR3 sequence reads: CAWSVLGGNQPQHF. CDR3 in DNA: TGTGCCTGGAGTGTATTGGGGGGTAATCAGCCCCAGCATTTT.

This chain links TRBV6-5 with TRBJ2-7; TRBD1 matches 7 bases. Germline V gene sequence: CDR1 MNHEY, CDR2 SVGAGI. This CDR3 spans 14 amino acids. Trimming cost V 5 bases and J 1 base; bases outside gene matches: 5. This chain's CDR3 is CASSLETGSYEQYF. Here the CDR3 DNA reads TGTGCCAGCAGTCTAGAGACAGGGTCCTACGAGCAGTACTTC.

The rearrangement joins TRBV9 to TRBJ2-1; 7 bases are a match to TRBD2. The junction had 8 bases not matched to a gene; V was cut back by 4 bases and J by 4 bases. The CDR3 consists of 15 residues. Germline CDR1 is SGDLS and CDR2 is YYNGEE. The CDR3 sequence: CASSSSGNAYNEQFF. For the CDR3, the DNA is TGTGCCAGCAGCTCAAGCGGGAACGCTTACAATGAGCAGTTCTTC.

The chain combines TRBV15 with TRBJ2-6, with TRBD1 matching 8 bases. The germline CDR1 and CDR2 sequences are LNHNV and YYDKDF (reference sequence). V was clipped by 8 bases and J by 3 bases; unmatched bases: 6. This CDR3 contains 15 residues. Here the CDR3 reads CATQSGGNGANVLTF. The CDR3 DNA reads TGTGCCACCCAATCAGGGGGCAATGGGGCCAACGTCCTGACTTTC.

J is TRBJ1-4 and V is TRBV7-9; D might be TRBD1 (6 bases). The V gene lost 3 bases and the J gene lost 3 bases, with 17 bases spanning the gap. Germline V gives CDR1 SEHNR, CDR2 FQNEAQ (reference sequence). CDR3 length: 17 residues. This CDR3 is CASSFTTGQRSNEKLFF. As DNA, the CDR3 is TGTGCCAGCAGCTTCACCACCGGACAGAGATCTAATGAAAAACTGTTTTTT.

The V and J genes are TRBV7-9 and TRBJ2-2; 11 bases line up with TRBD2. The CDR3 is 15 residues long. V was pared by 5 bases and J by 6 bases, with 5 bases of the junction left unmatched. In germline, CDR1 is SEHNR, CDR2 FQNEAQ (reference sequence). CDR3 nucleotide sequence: TGTGCCAGCAGCCTTAGCGGGGGGGCCTCCGGGGAGCTGTTTTTT. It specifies CASSLSGGASGELFF.

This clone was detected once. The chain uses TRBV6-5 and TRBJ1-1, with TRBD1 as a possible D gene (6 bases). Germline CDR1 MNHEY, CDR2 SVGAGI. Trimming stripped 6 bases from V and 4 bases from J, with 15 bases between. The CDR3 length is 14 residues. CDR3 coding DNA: TGTGCCAGCAGGTTCTTCCGAGGGGGCACTGAAGCTTTCTTT. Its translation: CASRFFRGGTEAFF.

DNA of the CDR3: TGTGCCAGCAGCTTCGCGGGGACAGGGAATTCACCCCTCCACTTT. Amino acid sequence: CASSFAGTGNSPLHF. This chain links TRBV7-2 with TRBJ1-6, with 9 bases lining up with TRBD1. The CDR3 sequence is 15 residues long. J gave up 7 bases and V 3 bases, and 4 bases lay outside the gene matches. CDR1 and CDR2 (germline): SGHTA, FQGNSA.

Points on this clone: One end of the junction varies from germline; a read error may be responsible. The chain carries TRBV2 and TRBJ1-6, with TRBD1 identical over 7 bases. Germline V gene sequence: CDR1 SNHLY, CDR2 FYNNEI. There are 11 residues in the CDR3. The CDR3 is CASSNGGGEDF. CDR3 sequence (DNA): TGTGCCAGCAGCAACGGAGGGGGCGAGGACTTT.

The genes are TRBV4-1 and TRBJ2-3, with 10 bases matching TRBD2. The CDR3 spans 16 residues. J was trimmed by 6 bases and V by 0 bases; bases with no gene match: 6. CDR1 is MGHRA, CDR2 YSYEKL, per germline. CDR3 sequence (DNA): TGCGCCAGCAGCCAAGAAACAACTAGCGGGGCGGATACGCAGTATTTT. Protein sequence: CASSQETTSGADTQYF.

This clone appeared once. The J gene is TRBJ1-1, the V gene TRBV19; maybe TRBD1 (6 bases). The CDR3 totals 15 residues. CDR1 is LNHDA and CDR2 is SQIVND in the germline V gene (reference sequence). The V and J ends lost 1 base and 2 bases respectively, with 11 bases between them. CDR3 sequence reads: CASSIGGGSNTEAFF. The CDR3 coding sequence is TGTGCCAGTAGTATAGGAGGGGGTAGTAACACTGAAGCTTTCTTT.

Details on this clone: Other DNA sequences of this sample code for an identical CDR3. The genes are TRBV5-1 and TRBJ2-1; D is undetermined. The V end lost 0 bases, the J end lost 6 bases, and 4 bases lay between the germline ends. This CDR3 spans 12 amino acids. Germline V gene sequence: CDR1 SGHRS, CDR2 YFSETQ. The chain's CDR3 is CASSLVSNEQFF. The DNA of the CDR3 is TGCGCCAGCAGCTTGGTCTCCAATGAGCAGTTCTTC.

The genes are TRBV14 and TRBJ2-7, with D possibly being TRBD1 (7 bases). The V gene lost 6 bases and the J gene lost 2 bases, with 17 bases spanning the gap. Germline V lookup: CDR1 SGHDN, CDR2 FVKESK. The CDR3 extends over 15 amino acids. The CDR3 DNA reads TGTGCCAGCAGGGAGGGACAGTTCGTCCCCTACGAGCAGTACTTC. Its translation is CASREGQFVPYEQYF.

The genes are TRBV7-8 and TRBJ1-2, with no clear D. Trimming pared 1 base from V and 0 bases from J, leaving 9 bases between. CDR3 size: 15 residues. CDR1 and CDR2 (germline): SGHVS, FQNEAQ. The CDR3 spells CASSLDVATNYGYTF. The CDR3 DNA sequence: TGTGCCAGCAGCTTAGATGTGGCAACTAACTATGGCTACACCTTC.

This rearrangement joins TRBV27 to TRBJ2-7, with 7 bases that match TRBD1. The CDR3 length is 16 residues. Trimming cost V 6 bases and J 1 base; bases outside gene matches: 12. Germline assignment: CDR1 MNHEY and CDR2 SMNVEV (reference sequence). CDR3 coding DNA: TGTGCCAGCAGACACCTTGGGGACAGAACTTCCTACGAGCAGTACTTC. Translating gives CASRHLGDRTSYEQYF.

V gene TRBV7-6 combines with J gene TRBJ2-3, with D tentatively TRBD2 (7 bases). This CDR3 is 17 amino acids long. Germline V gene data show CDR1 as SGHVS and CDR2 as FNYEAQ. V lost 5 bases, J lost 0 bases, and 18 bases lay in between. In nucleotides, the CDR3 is TGTGCCAGCAGCCATCTCAGAGGCGGGGGCAGCACAGATACGCAGTATTTT. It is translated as CASSHLRGGGSTDTQYF.

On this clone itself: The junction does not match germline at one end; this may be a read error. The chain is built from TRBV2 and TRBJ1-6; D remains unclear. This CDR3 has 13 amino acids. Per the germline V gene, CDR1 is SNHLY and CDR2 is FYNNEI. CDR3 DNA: TGTGCCAGCACTCTGGGCTATAATTCACCTCTCCACTTT. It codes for CASTLGYNSPLHF.

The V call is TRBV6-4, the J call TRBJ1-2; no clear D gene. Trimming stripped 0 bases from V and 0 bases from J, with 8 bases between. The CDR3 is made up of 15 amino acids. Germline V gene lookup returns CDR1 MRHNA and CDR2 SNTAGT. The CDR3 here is CASSDSPRSNYGYTF. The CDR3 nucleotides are TGTGCCAGCAGTGACTCACCCAGATCTAACTATGGCTACACCTTC.

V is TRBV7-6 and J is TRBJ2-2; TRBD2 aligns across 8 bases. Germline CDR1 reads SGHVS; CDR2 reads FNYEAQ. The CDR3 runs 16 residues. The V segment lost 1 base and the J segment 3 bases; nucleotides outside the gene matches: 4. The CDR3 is CASSLDGGGYTGELFF. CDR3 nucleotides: TGTGCCAGCAGCTTAGATGGCGGGGGGTACACCGGGGAGCTGTTTTTT. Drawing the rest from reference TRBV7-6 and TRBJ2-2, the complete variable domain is GAGVSQSPRYKVTKRGQDVALRCDPISGHVSLYWYRQALGQGPEFLTYFNYEAQQDKSGLPNDRFSAERPEGSISTLTIQRTEQRDSAMYRCASSLDGGGYTGELFFGEGSRLTVL.